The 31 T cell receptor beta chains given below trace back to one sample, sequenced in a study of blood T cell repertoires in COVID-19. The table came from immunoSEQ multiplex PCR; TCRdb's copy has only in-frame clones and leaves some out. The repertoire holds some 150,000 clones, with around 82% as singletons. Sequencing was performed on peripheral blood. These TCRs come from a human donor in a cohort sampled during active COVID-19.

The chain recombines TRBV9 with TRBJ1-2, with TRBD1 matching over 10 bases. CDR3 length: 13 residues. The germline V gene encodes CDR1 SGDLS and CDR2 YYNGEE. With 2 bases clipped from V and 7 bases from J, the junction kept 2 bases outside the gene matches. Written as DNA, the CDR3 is TGTGCCAGCAGCGTGGGACAGGGGATTGGCTACACCTTC. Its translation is CASSVGQGIGYTF.

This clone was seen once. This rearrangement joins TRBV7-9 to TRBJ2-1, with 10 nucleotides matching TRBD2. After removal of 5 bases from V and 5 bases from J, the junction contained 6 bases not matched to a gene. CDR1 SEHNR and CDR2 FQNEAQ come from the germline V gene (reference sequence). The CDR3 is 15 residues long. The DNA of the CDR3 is TGTGCCAGCAGCGTGCCGGGGACTAGCGACAATGAGCAGTTCTTC. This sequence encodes CASSVPGTSDNEQFF.

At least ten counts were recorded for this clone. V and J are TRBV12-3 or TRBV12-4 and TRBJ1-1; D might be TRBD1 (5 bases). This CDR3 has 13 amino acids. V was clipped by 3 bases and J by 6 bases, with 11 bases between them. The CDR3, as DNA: TGTGCCAGCAGTTTCGGCAGGGACTCTGAAGCTTTCTTT. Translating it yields CASSFGRDSEAFF.

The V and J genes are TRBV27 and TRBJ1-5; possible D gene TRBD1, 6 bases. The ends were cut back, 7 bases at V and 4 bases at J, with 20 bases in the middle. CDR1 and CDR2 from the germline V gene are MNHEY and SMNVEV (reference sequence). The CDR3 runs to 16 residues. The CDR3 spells CASNDPGTTFNQPQHF. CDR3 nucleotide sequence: TGTGCCAGCAATGACCCCGGGACAACTTTTAATCAGCCCCAGCATTTT.

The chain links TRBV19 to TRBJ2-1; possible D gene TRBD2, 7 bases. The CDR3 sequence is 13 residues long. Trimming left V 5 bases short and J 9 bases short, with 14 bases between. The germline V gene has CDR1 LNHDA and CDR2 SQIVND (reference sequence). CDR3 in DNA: TGTGCCAGTAGTTTAGGGGGGGGCCGTGAGCAGTTCTTC. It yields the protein CASSLGGGREQFF.

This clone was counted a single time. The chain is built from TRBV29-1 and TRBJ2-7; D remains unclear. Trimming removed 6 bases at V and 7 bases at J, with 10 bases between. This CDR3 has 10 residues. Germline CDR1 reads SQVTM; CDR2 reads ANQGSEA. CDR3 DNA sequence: TGCAGCGTGAAAACGGGTGAGCAGTACTTC. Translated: CSVKTGEQYF.

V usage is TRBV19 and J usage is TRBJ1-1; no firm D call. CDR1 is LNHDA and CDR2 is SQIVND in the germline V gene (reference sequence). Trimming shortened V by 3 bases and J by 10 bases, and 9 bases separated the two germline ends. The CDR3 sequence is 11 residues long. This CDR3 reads CASSIKGVAFF. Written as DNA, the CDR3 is TGTGCCAGTAGTATCAAGGGAGTAGCTTTCTTT.

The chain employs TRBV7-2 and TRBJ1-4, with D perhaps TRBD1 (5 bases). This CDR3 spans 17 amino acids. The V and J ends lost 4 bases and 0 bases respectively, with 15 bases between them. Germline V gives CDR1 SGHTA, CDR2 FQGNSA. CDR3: CASSWDSRTTTNEKLFF. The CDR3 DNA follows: TGTGCCAGCAGCTGGGACTCAAGGACTACAACTAATGAAAAACTGTTTTTT.

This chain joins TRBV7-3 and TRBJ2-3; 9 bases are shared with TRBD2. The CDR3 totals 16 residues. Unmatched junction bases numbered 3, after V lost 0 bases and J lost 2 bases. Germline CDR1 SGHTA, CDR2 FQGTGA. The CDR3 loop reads CASSLTSGGVTDTQYF. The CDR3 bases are TGTGCCAGCAGCTTAACTAGCGGGGGAGTCACAGATACGCAGTATTTT.

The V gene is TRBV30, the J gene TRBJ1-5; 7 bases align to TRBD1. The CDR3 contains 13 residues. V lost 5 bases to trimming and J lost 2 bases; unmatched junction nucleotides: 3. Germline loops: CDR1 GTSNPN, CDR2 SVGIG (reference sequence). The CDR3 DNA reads TGTGCCTGGGGGACAGATGGCAATCAGCCCCAGCATTTT. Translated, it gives CAWGTDGNQPQHF.

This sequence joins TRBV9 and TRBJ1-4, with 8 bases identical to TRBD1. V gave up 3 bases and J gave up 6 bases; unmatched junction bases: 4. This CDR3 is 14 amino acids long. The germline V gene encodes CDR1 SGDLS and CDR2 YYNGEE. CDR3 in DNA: TGTGCCAGCAGCGCCCAGACAGGGGATGAAAAACTGTTTTTT. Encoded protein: CASSAQTGDEKLFF.

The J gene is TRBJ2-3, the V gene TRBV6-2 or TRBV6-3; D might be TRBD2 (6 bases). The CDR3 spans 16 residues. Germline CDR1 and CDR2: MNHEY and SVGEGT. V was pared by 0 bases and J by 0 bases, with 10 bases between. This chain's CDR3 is CASSYSRESSTDTQYF. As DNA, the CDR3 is TGTGCCAGCAGTTACTCTCGGGAGTCTAGCACAGATACGCAGTATTTT.

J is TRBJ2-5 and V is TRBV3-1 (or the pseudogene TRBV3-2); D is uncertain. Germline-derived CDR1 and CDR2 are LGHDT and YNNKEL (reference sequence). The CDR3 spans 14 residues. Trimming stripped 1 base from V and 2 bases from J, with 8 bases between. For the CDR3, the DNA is TGTGCCAGCAGCCAAGCGAGCCGGCAAGAGACCCAGTACTTC. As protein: CASSQASRQETQYF.

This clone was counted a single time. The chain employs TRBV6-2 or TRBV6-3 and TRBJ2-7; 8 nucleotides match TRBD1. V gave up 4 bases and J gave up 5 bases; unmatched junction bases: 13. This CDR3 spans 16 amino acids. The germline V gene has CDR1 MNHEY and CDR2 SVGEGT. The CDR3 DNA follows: TGTGCCAGCAGTTCAATTTATGGACAGGGAGTAAACGAGCAGTACTTC. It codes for CASSSIYGQGVNEQYF.

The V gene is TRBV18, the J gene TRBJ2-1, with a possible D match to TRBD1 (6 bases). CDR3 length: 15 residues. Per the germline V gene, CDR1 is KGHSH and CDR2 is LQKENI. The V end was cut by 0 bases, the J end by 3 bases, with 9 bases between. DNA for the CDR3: TGTGCCAGCTCACCACCGACAGGAAACTACAATGAGCAGTTCTTC. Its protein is CASSPPTGNYNEQFF.

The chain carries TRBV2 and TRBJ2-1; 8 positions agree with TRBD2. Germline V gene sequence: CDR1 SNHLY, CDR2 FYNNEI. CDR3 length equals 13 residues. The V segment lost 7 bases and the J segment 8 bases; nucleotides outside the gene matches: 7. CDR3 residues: CASNREGPYEQFF. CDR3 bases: TGTGCCAGCAACCGGGAGGGCCCCTATGAGCAGTTCTTC.

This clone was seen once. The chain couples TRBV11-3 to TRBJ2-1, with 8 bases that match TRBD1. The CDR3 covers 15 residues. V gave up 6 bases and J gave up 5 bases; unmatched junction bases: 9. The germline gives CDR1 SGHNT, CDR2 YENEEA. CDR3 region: CASSYNRGSHNEQFF. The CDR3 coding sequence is TGTGCCAGCAGTTACAACAGGGGGTCCCACAATGAGCAGTTCTTC.

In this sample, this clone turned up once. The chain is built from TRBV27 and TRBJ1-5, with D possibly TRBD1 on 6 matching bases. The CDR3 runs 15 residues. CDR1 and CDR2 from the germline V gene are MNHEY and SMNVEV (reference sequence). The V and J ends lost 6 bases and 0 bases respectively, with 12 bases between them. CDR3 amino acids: CASSGTGYSNQPQHF. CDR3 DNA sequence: TGTGCCAGCAGCGGTACAGGGTATAGCAATCAGCCCCAGCATTTT.

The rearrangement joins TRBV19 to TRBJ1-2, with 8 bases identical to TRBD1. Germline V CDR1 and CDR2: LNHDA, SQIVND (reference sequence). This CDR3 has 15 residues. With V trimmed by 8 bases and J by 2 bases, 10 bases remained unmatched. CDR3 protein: CASGQGKGLNYGYTF. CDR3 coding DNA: TGTGCCAGTGGACAGGGTAAAGGTTTGAACTATGGCTACACCTTC.

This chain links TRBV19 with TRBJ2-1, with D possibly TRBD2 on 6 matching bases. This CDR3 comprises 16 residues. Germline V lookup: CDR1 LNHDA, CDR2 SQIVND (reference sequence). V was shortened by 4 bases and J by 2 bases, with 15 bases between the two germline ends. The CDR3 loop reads CASSKGSGDPYNEQFF. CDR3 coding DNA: TGTGCCAGTAGTAAGGGTAGCGGTGATCCCTACAATGAGCAGTTCTTC.

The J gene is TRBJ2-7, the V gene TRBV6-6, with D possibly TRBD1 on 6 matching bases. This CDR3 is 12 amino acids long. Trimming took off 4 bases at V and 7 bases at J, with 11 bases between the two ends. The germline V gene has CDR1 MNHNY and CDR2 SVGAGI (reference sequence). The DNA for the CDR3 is TGTGCCAGCAGTTTGGGGGCGAGAGAGCAGTACTTC. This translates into CASSLGAREQYF.

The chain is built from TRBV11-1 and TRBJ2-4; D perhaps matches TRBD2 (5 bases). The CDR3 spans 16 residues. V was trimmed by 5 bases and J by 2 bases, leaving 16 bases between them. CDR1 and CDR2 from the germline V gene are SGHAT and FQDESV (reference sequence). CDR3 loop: CASSPRDRRTKNIQYF. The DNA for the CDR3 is TGTGCCAGCAGCCCACGGGATCGCAGGACCAAAAACATTCAGTACTTC.

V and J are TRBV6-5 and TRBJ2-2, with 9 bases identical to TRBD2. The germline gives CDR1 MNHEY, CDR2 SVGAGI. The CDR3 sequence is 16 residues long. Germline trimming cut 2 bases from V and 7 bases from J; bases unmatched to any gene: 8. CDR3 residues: CASSYESSGENGELFF. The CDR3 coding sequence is TGTGCCAGCAGTTACGAGTCTAGCGGGGAGAACGGGGAGCTGTTTTTT.

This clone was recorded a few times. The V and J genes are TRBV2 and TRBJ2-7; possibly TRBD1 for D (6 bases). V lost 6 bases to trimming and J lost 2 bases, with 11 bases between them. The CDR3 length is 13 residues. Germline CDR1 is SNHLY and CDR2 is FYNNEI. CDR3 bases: TGTGCCAGCAGGAGGGACACTACCTACGAGCAGTACGTC. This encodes CASRRDTTYEQYV.

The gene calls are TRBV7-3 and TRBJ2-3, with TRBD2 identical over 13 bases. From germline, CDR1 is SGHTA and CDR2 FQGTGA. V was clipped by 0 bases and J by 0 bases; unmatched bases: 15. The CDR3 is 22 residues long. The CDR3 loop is CASSLTTSGRPQVSLSTDTQYF. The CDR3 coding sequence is TGTGCCAGCAGCTTAACGACTAGCGGGAGGCCCCAGGTGTCTCTAAGCACAGATACGCAGTATTTT.

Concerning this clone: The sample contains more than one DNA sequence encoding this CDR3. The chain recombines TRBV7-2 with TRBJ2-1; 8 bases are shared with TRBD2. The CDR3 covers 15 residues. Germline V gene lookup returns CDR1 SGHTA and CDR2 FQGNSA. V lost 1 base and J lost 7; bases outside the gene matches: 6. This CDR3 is CASSLGSGAGNEQFF. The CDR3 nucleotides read TGTGCCAGCAGCTTAGGTAGCGGGGCTGGGAATGAGCAGTTCTTC.

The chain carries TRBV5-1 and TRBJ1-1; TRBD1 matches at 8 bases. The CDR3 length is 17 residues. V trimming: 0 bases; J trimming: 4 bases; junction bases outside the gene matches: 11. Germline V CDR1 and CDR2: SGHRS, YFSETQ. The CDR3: CASSLGVGTGRGTEAFF. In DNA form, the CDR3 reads TGCGCCAGCAGCTTGGGGGTAGGGACAGGACGGGGCACTGAAGCTTTCTTT.

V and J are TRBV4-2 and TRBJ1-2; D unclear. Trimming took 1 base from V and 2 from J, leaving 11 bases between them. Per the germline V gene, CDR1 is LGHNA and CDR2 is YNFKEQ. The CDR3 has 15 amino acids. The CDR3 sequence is CASSQGLTVNYGYTF. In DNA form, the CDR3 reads TGTGCCAGCAGCCAAGGCCTCACGGTGAACTATGGCTACACCTTC.

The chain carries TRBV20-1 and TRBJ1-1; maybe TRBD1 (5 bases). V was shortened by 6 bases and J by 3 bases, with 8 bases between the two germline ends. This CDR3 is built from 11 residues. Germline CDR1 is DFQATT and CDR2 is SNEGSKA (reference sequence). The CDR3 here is CSAQGDTEAFF. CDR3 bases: TGCAGTGCGCAAGGGGACACTGAAGCTTTCTTT.

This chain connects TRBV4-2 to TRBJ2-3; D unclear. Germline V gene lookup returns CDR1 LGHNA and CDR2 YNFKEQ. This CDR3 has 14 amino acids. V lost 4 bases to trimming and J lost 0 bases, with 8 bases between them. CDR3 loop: CASSPPLSTDTQYF. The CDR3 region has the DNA TGTGCCAGCAGCCCCCCCCTGAGCACAGATACGCAGTATTTT.

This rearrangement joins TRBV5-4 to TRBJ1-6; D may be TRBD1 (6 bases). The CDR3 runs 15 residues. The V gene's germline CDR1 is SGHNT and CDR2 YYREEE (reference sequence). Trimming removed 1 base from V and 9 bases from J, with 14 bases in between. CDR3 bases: TGTGCCAGCAGCTTGAGAACAGGGTTTGGTTCACCCCTCCACTTT. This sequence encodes CASSLRTGFGSPLHF.